Below, 27 T cell receptor beta chains from the same sample are listed, as sequenced in a study of cytomegalovirus exposure and HLA in healthy donors. PCR was performed using 60 Vbeta and 13 Jbeta primers. Only in-frame clones appear in the TCRdb table, and some are missing; sequencing was by immunoSEQ multiplex PCR. The sample lists approximately 97,000 clones, 70% to 80% occurring once. Material for sequencing was PBMCs. All receptors derive from a male donor in good health and CMV-seropositive.

The chain links TRBV4-3 to TRBJ1-6, with no clear D. The CDR3 runs 16 residues. Trimming left V 1 base short and J 4 bases short, with 11 bases between. Germline assignment: CDR1 LGHNA and CDR2 YSLEER. CDR3 region: CASSQVDGDYNSPLHF. CDR3 coding DNA: TGCGCCAGCAGCCAAGTTGACGGGGATTATAATTCACCCCTCCACTTT.

The chain couples TRBV28 to TRBJ2-7; 9 positions match TRBD1. The CDR3 spans 14 residues. Germline assignment: CDR1 MDHEN and CDR2 SYDVKM. V gave up 6 bases and J gave up 2 bases; unmatched junction bases: 5. For the CDR3, the DNA is TGTGCCAGCAGGTGGGACAGGGTCCCCTACGAGCAGTACTTC. Amino acids: CASRWDRVPYEQYF.

This chain uses TRBV14 with TRBJ2-7, with D possibly TRBD1 on 6 matching bases. Germline CDR1 reads SGHDN; CDR2 reads FVKESK. V was shortened by 0 bases and J by 12 bases, with 18 bases between the two germline ends. The CDR3 is 14 amino acids. The CDR3 is CASSQEWQGPSPYF. DNA for the CDR3: TGTGCCAGCAGCCAAGAATGGCAGGGGCCCTCCCCGTACTTC.

V is TRBV5-6 and J is TRBJ1-3, with 8 nucleotides matching TRBD1. This CDR3 comprises 15 residues. Germline V CDR1 and CDR2: SGHDT, YYEEEE. The V and J ends lost 5 bases and 0 bases, in that order; junction bases with no gene match: 4. This chain's CDR3 is CASSSGTGSGNTIYF. In DNA form, the CDR3 reads TGTGCCAGCAGTTCCGGGACAGGCTCTGGAAACACCATATATTTT.

The V and J genes are TRBV7-2 and TRBJ1-1; 10 bases match TRBD1. The junction had 7 bases not matched to a gene; V was cut back by 5 bases and J by 1 base. This CDR3 comprises 16 residues. The germline gives CDR1 SGHTA, CDR2 FQGNSA. CDR3: CASSPGGQGKNTEAFF. The DNA of the CDR3 is TGTGCCAGCAGCCCGGGGGGACAGGGGAAGAACACTGAAGCTTTCTTT.

The chain joins TRBV11-2 to TRBJ2-5, with D possibly being TRBD1 (5 bases). Germline assignment: CDR1 SGHAT and CDR2 FQNNGV. The CDR3 sequence is 14 residues long. The V gene lost 1 base and the J gene lost 4 bases, with 10 bases spanning the gap. CDR3: CASSLGQGLETQYF. CDR3 nucleotide sequence: TGTGCCAGCAGCTTAGGGCAGGGTCTAGAGACCCAGTACTTC. Drawing the rest from reference TRBV11-2 and TRBJ2-5, the complete variable domain is EAGVAQSPRYKIIEKRQSVAFWCNPISGHATLYWYQQILGQGPKLLIQFQNNGVVDDSQLPKDRFSAERLKGVDSTLKIQPAKLEDSAVYLCASSLGQGLETQYFGPGTRLLVL.

CDR3 nucleotide sequence: TGTGCCAGCAGCTTAGCGGGAGCCCCGATCAATGAGCAGTTCTTC. Amino acids: CASSLAGAPINEQFF. The J gene is TRBJ2-1, the V gene TRBV7-3; 7 bases are shared with TRBD2. The CDR3 contains 15 residues. Trimming took 2 bases from V and 6 from J; bases not matched to a gene: 7. The germline CDR1 and CDR2 sequences are SGHTA and FQGTGA.

The V gene is TRBV6-1, the J gene TRBJ2-7; TRBD1 agrees at 7 bases. CDR3 size: 13 residues. CDR1 and CDR2 (germline): MNHNS, SASEGT. The ends lost 5 bases at V and 2 bases at J; junction bases unmatched: 3. The CDR3, as DNA: TGTGCCAGCAGTTTACAGGGGCCCTACGAGCAGTACTTC. As protein: CASSLQGPYEQYF.

V usage is TRBV28 and J usage is TRBJ2-7, with D perhaps matching TRBD1 (7 bases). The ends were cut back, 5 bases at V and 2 bases at J, with 16 bases in the middle. CDR3 length: 15 residues. Germline-derived CDR1 and CDR2 are MDHEN and SYDVKM. The DNA for the CDR3 is TGTGCCAGCAGTAGGGGCGGGACAGCTACCTACGAGCAGTACTTC. Its protein product is CASSRGGTATYEQYF.

The CDR3 here is CASSLEGLAGVNEQYF. The CDR3 DNA reads TGCGCCAGCAGCTTGGAGGGACTAGCGGGAGTTAACGAGCAGTACTTC. This chain links TRBV5-1 with TRBJ2-7; 14 nucleotides match TRBD2. This CDR3 has 16 amino acids. Germline V CDR1 and CDR2: SGHRS, YFSETQ. Trimming took 0 bases from V and 5 from J; bases not matched to a gene: 4. Drawing the rest from reference TRBV5-1 and TRBJ2-7, the complete variable domain is KAGVTQTPRYLIKTRGQQVTLSCSPISGHRSVSWYQQTPGQGLQFLFEYFSETQRNKGNFPGRFSGRQFSNSRSEMNVSTLELGDSALYLCASSLEGLAGVNEQYFGPGTRLTVT.

The table lists this clone with a count of one. V is TRBV5-1 and J is TRBJ1-1, with 10 bases identical to TRBD1. CDR1 and CDR2 (germline): SGHRS, YFSETQ. V gave up 0 bases and J gave up 3 bases; unmatched junction bases: 2. CDR3 size: 15 residues. The CDR3 sequence is CASSLAGTGDTEAFF. The DNA of the CDR3 is TGCGCCAGCAGCTTGGCCGGGACAGGGGACACTGAAGCTTTCTTT.

The chain joins TRBV6-1 to TRBJ2-1; TRBD2 agrees at 13 bases. This CDR3 is built from 14 residues. V shed 6 bases, J shed 8 bases, and the junction held 4 bases outside the gene matches. Germline V gene sequence: CDR1 MNHNS, CDR2 SASEGT. The CDR3 DNA reads TGTGCCAGCAGCCTACTAGCGGGAGGGGATGAGCAGTTCTTC. It codes for CASSLLAGGDEQFF.

The chain links TRBV18 to TRBJ2-1, with 9 nucleotides matching TRBD2. In germline, CDR1 is KGHSH, CDR2 LQKENI. Losses at the gene ends were 3 bases for V and 4 bases for J; bases not matched to a gene: 4. The CDR3 covers 15 residues. The CDR3: CASSPGLALYNEQFF. The CDR3 nucleotides are TGTGCCAGCTCACCGGGACTAGCCCTTTACAATGAGCAGTTCTTC.

V gene TRBV11-2 combines with J gene TRBJ2-1; 9 nucleotides agree with TRBD2. Germline lookup yields CDR1 SGHAT and CDR2 FQNNGV. This CDR3 is built from 16 residues. J lost 9 bases, V lost 5 bases, and 14 bases had no gene match. CDR3 sequence: CASSPPRSGRMGEQFF. DNA for the CDR3: TGTGCCAGCAGCCCCCCGCGGAGCGGGAGGATGGGTGAGCAGTTCTTC.

The chain recombines TRBV9 with TRBJ2-1; D is unresolved. Germline CDR1 and CDR2: SGDLS and YYNGEE. This CDR3 comprises 14 residues. V was trimmed by 0 bases and J by 6 bases, leaving 10 bases between them. The DNA of the CDR3 is TGTGCCAGCAGCGTAGCCACTCATCTCAATGAGCAGTTCTTC. This sequence encodes CASSVATHLNEQFF.

CDR3 coding DNA: TGTGCCAGCAGCTTGATCAGTCCTAACTATGGCTACACCTTC. It encodes CASSLISPNYGYTF. V is TRBV7-2 and J is TRBJ1-2; D not resolved. The germline V gene encodes CDR1 SGHTA and CDR2 FQGNSA. Trimming took 3 bases from V and 0 from J, leaving 8 bases between them. The CDR3 extends over 14 amino acids.

The rearrangement joins TRBV20-1 to TRBJ1-2; the D is unclear. V dropped 6 bases and J dropped 9 bases, with 14 bases sitting between them. Per germline, CDR1 DFQATT and CDR2 SNEGSKA (reference sequence). CDR3 length: 11 amino acids. The CDR3 DNA reads as TGCAGTGCGTTATCGGGAGCTCGCTACACCTTC. Amino acids: CSALSGARYTF.

This sequence joins TRBV10-3 and TRBJ1-5, with TRBD1 as a possible D gene (5 bases). V was clipped by 6 bases and J by 0 bases, with 9 bases between them. The CDR3 is 14 amino acids. Germline CDR1 is ENHRY and CDR2 is SYGVKD. The CDR3 spells CAISHQGSNQPQHF. In DNA form, the CDR3 reads TGTGCCATCAGCCACCAGGGTAGCAATCAGCCCCAGCATTTT.

The chain is built from TRBV28 and TRBJ2-7, with D maybe TRBD1 (6 bases). Germline V gene data show CDR1 as MDHEN and CDR2 as SYDVKM. This CDR3 has 14 amino acids. Trimming cost V 7 bases and J 2 bases, with 15 bases left between them. CDR3 bases: TGTGCCAGCACCGAACAGGGTGCACCCTACGAGCAGTACTTC. Translating gives CASTEQGAPYEQYF.

This clone has a handful of counts. The chain has TRBV5-8 and TRBJ2-7; maybe TRBD1 (5 bases). The CDR3 extends over 13 amino acids. Germline CDR1 is SGHTS and CDR2 is YDEGEE. The V end lost 4 bases, the J end lost 4 bases, and 12 bases lay between the germline ends. CDR3 DNA sequence: TGTGCCAGCAGCCATTTAGGGGTATACGAGCAGTACTTC. This gives the protein CASSHLGVYEQYF. Using reference TRBV5-8 and TRBJ2-7 for the parts outside the CDR3, the full variable domain is EAGVTQSPTHLIKTRGQQATLRCSPISGHTSVYWYQQALGLGLQFLLWYDEGEERNRGNFPPRFSGRQFPNYSSELNVNALELEDSALYLCASSHLGVYEQYFGPGTRLTVT.

CDR3 bases: TGTGCCAGCAGCTCACGACTAGCGGGAGCCCACGAGCAGTACTTC. It specifies CASSSRLAGAHEQYF. J is TRBJ2-7 and V is TRBV7-2; 12 nucleotides line up with TRBD2. This CDR3 is 15 amino acids long. Trimming at V came to 4 bases and at J to 5 bases, leaving 6 bases not matched to a gene. Germline V gene data show CDR1 as SGHTA and CDR2 as FQGNSA.

In the case of this clone: At one end the junction does not follow the germline gene, possibly because of a read error. The chain combines TRBV27 with TRBJ2-4, with D possibly being TRBD1 (6 bases). The CDR3 extends over 15 amino acids. Germline CDR1 and CDR2: MNHEY and SMNVEV (reference sequence). The CDR3 loop reads CASSPGALAKNSQYF. DNA of the CDR3: TGTGCCAGCAGTCCAGGGGCTCTAGCCAAAAACAGTCAGTACTTC.

This clone was counted a single time. J is TRBJ2-1 and V is TRBV7-9; 12 bases are a match to TRBD2. Germline V lookup: CDR1 SEHNR, CDR2 FQNEAQ (reference sequence). The trim removed 1 base at V and 9 bases at J, leaving 4 bases unmatched. The CDR3 consists of 15 residues. CDR3 protein: CASSLVLAGGVEQFF. CDR3 DNA sequence: TGTGCCAGCAGCTTAGTTCTAGCGGGAGGGGTTGAGCAGTTCTTC. Based on the CDR3 plus reference TRBV7-9 and TRBJ2-1, the full variable domain is DTGVSQNPRHKITKRGQNVTFRCDPISEHNRLYWYRQTLGQGPEFLTYFQNEAQLEKSRLLSDRFSAERPKGSFSTLEIQRTEQGDSAMYLCASSLVLAGGVEQFFGPGTRLTVL.

The chain combines TRBV19 with TRBJ2-1, with TRBD1 identical over 9 bases. Per germline, CDR1 LNHDA and CDR2 SQIVND (reference sequence). The CDR3 sequence is 13 residues long. V gave up 3 bases and J gave up 7 bases; unmatched junction bases: 1. As DNA, the CDR3 is TGTGCCAGTAGTATCGACAGGGGGAATGAGCAGTTCTTC. The encoded protein is CASSIDRGNEQFF.

The chain is built from TRBV19 and TRBJ2-3; 7 positions match TRBD1. Looked up from germline, CDR1 is LNHDA and CDR2 is SQIVND (reference sequence). V trimming: 5 bases; J trimming: 1 base; junction bases outside the gene matches: 6. This CDR3 spans 15 amino acids. CDR3 coding DNA: TGTGCCAGTAGTTTGGGACAGCCTGGCACAGATACGCAGTATTTT. This encodes CASSLGQPGTDTQYF.

The chain carries TRBV7-3 and TRBJ2-5, with a possible D match to TRBD2 (5 bases). The germline V and J ends were trimmed by 6 bases and 4 bases, with 12 bases remaining between them. The CDR3 runs to 13 residues. Germline-derived CDR1 and CDR2 are SGHTA and FQGTGA. For the CDR3, the DNA is TGTGCCAGCAGTCGAGGGTTACGAGAGACCCAGTACTTC. Its translation: CASSRGLRETQYF.

The gene calls are TRBV28 and TRBJ2-2; TRBD1 might be the D (5 bases). Germline values: CDR1 MDHEN, CDR2 SYDVKM. There are 15 residues in the CDR3. V dropped 7 bases and J dropped 1 base, with 13 bases sitting between them. CDR3 DNA sequence: TGTGCCAGCACCCCCCAGGGCGGGAACACCGGGGAGCTGTTTTTT. Residues: CASTPQGGNTGELFF. Looking up the rest from reference TRBV28 and TRBJ2-2 gives the full variable domain: DVKVTQSSRYLVKRTGEKVFLECVQDMDHENMFWYRQDPGLGLRLIYFSYDVKMKEKGDIPEGYSVSREKKERFSLILESASTNQTSMYLCASTPQGGNTGELFFGEGSRLTVL.